This T cell receptor beta chain was sequenced during a study of Ad26.COV2.S vaccination and SARS-CoV-2 variants. At the level of the study: In the study, Ad26.COV2.S was injected intramuscularly once, or twice 56 days apart.

Measured with immunoSEQ multiplex PCR; TCRdb has only the in-frame clones, and not every one. The top ten clones hold approximately 2.5% of a sample with 450,000 to 550,000 clones, about 88% of them seen once. V lost 0 bases, J lost 4 bases, and 10 bases lay in between. Germline V gives CDR1 LGHNA, CDR2 YSLEER. The CDR3 length is 16 residues. Stated treatment: roughly 20 received Ad26.COV2.S at low or high dose, single or two shots; about 5 received placebo; per-sample allocation not given. Following the first vaccine or placebo injection, samples were taken on day 63. This TCR was recovered from a person between 18 and 60 years old who received the Ad26.COV2.S COVID-19 vaccine or a placebo. The chain links TRBV4-3 to TRBJ1-6; D uncertain. Sequences were derived from peripheral blood, sampled in a trial of Ad26.COV2.S vaccine versus placebo. CDR3 sequence reads: CASSQDSPAYNSPLHF. DNA for the CDR3: TGCGCCAGCAGCCAAGATTCCCCGGCATATAATTCACCCCTCCACTTT.